A selection of T cell receptor beta chains follows, all from one sample in a study of cytomegalovirus exposure and HLA in healthy donors. Method: immunoSEQ multiplex PCR; TCRdb's copy keeps in-frame clones and lacks some. The sample gives 170,000 or so clones, 80% of which show up once; 6% to 7.5% is in the top ten. The sequencing input was PBMCs. These receptors all come from a man aged 25 to 40 in good health and CMV-seropositive. The CDR3 runs from the conserved cysteine through the conserved F or W. The D gene is left open where the match is weak. Where a row states a size, it is once, few, many or the class of an expanded clone; other rows omit it.

size,length,J,V,D,DNA,CDR3
-,11,TRBJ2-7,TRBV7-6,-,TGTGCCAGCAGTGCCGGGGGCGAGCAGTACTTC,CASSAGGEQYF
few,14,TRBJ2-1,TRBV7-2,TRBD2,TGTGCCAGCAGGGCGGGAGACGCCTTGGGGGAGCAGTTCTTC,CASRAGDALGEQFF
once,13,TRBJ2-7,TRBV6-5,-,TGTGCCAGCAGTAACCGACTAGAGGGCGAGCAGTACTTC,CASSNRLEGEQYF
once,13,TRBJ2-1,TRBV13,-,TGTGCCAGCAGCTTAGGACTAGACAATGAGCAGTTCTTC,CASSLGLDNEQFF
-,15,TRBJ1-6,TRBV27,TRBD1,TGTGCCAGCAATGGGGGGACAGGGGCCAATTCACCCCTCCACTTT,CASNGGTGANSPLHF
-,18,TRBJ1-1,TRBV7-2,-,TGTGCCAGCAGCGGAGACAGGAAAAGGTTCAGAGATGTCCCTGAAGCTTTCTTT,CASSGDRKRFRDVPEAFF
-,16,TRBJ2-7,TRBV6-5,-,TGTGCCAGCAGTTACATTTTAGGGGGGGGTGCCTACGAGCAGTACTTC,CASSYILGGGAYEQYF
few,15,TRBJ1-6,TRBV5-4,TRBD1,TGTGCCAGCAGCTTGGTGGGACAGGGCAATTCACCCCTCCACTTT,CASSLVGQGNSPLHF
-,16,TRBJ2-5,TRBV28,TRBD2,TGTGCCAGCAGCCCAACTAGCGGAGTAAAGGGAGAGACCCAGTACTTC,CASSPTSGVKGETQYF
-,14,TRBJ1-2,TRBV9,-,TGTGCCAGCAGCGTAACGACGGGGTTATATGGCTACACCTTC,CASSVTTGLYGYTF
-,16,TRBJ1-5,TRBV27,TRBD1,TGTGCCAGCAGTTTAGGGACAGGGGGCCCCTATCAGCCCCAGCATTTT,CASSLGTGGPYQPQHF
-,15,TRBJ2-5,TRBV5-6,TRBD2,TGTGCCAGCAGCTTGGTCGGGGGGGCAGGAGAGACCCAGTACTTC,CASSLVGGAGETQYF
-,15,TRBJ2-3,TRBV14,-,TGTGCCAGCAGCCGCGTCGGGGGAGTCTCAGATACGCAGTATTTT,CASSRVGGVSDTQYF
-,12,TRBJ2-2,TRBV7-2,-,TGTGCCAGCAGCTACTACACCGGGGAGCTGTTTTTT,CASSYYTGELFF
-,14,TRBJ2-3,TRBV5-1,TRBD2,TGCGCCAGCAGCCGAGCGGGAGCGGCAGATACGCAGTATTTT,CASSRAGAADTQYF
few,14,TRBJ2-7,TRBV6-6,TRBD2,TGTGCCAGCAGTTACTCACAACTAGCGGACGAGCAGTACTTC,CASSYSQLADEQYF
-,16,TRBJ2-3,TRBV9,-,TGTGCCAGCAGCGTCGTCCGGACAGCACTTACAGATACGCAGTATTTT,CASSVVRTALTDTQYF
few,15,TRBJ2-1,TRBV10-3,TRBD1,TGTGCCATCAGAAGACAGGGAGTATCCTACAATGAGCAGTTCTTC,CAIRRQGVSYNEQFF
-,18,TRBJ1-6,TRBV5-6,TRBD1,TGTGCCAGCAGCTCTACCCCGGGACAGATAGACAATAATTCACCCCTTCACTTT,CASSSTPGQIDNNSPLHF
-,15,TRBJ2-1,TRBV28,-,TGTGCCAGCAGCCCTTTAGGAGGAGGACGCAATGAGCAGTTCTTC,CASSPLGGGRNEQFF
-,14,TRBJ1-1,TRBV5-5,-,TGTGCCAGCAGCTTGTTGGGCACCCTCGGCGAAGCTTTCTTT,CASSLLGTLGEAFF
-,14,TRBJ1-2,TRBV19,-,TGTGCCAGTAGGGACAGAGGAACTAACTATGGCTACACCTTC,CASRDRGTNYGYTF
-,14,TRBJ1-1,TRBV5-4,-,TGTGCCAGCAGCCACCCTGAGGGGAACACTGAAGCTTTCTTT,CASSHPEGNTEAFF
-,13,TRBJ1-2,TRBV6-6,-,TGTGCCAGCAGTCCAGGGTTTGACTATGGCTACACCTTC,CASSPGFDYGYTF
-,16,TRBJ1-1,TRBV27,TRBD1,TGTGCCAGCAGTTTACGGGCAGGGGGTGAGAACACTGAAGCTTTCTTT,CASSLRAGGENTEAFF
-,14,TRBJ1-1,TRBV6-1,TRBD1,TGTGCCAGCAGGTGGGGACAGCTGAACACTGAAGCTTTCTTT,CASRWGQLNTEAFF
-,17,TRBJ2-3,TRBV19,-,TGTGCCAGTAGTATAGTTGGCCTTGGCTCATACACAGATACGCAGTATTTT,CASSIVGLGSYTDTQYF
-,15,TRBJ2-1,TRBV30,-,TGTGCCTGGAGTCCTCGGCGGGCCTCCTACAATGAGCAGTTCTTC,CAWSPRRASYNEQFF
-,17,TRBJ1-2,TRBV10-3,TRBD1,TGTGCCATCAGTGAGTCTAAATTGGGGACAGGGTACAATGGCTACACCTTC,CAISESKLGTGYNGYTF
-,14,TRBJ2-5,TRBV19,TRBD1,TGTGCCAGTAGTAGCCAGGGGGTGGCGGAGACCCAGTACTTC,CASSSQGVAETQYF
-,15,TRBJ1-4,TRBV30,-,TGTGCCTGGAGCGTCGGGAAGCTAACTAATGAAAAACTGTTTTTT,CAWSVGKLTNEKLFF
-,16,TRBJ2-1,TRBV7-9,TRBD1,TGTGCCAGCAGCTTAGGGACAGGCCGCACCCACAATGAGCAGTTCTTC,CASSLGTGRTHNEQFF
-,14,TRBJ1-6,TRBV6-6,TRBD1,TGTGCCAGCAGCGTAACAGGGGAGGCCTCACCCCTCCACTTT,CASSVTGEASPLHF
-,15,TRBJ2-7,TRBV7-9,TRBD1,TGTGCCAGCAGCCCGGGACAGGGATTAGGAGGCGAGCAGTACTTC,CASSPGQGLGGEQYF
once,15,TRBJ2-5,TRBV28,TRBD1,TGTGCCAGCAGTTTAGGACAGGGGGCCCAAGAGACCCAGTACTTC,CASSLGQGAQETQYF